These T cell receptor beta chains were read from a single sample in a study of cytomegalovirus exposure and HLA in healthy donors. Clones were read by immunoSEQ multiplex PCR, and TCRdb kept only the in-frame ones, dropping some. There are approximately 150,000 clones in the sample; approximately 90% occur only once, and about 0.7% lies in the top ten. Sample: PBMCs. The receptors shown here come from a man between 18 and 29 years old in good health and CMV-seronegative. The CDR3 runs from the conserved cysteine through the conserved F or W. A D gene is named only where the DNA matches it firmly. Rows may omit the clone size; those that give it use once, few, many or a size class.

CDR3 length,D gene,J gene,V gene,clone size,CDR3 protein,CDR3 DNA
16,TRBD2,TRBJ2-4,TRBV9,.,CASSVGSQRGVDIQYF,TGTGCCAGCAGCGTAGGTAGCCAGCGGGGGGTTGACATTCAGTACTTC
16,TRBD2,TRBJ2-3,TRBV6-5,.,CASSYAASGSTDTQYF,TGTGCCAGCAGTTACGCCGCTAGCGGTAGCACAGATACGCAGTATTTT
15,TRBD2,TRBJ2-7,TRBV5-1,.,CASSLAGGPSYEQYF,TGCGCCAGCAGCCTAGCGGGGGGGCCGTCCTACGAGCAGTACTTC
15,.,TRBJ2-3,TRBV11-3,.,CASSFRRSTTDTQYF,TGTGCCAGCAGCTTTAGACGGAGCACAACAGATACGCAGTATTTT
16,.,TRBJ2-2,TRBV10-3,.,CAISDSEERNTGELFF,TGTGCCATCAGTGATAGCGAGGAGAGGAACACCGGGGAGCTGTTTTTT
16,TRBD1,TRBJ2-2,TRBV6-5,.,CASSYDRGQGTGELFF,TGTGCCAGCAGTTACGACAGGGGTCAGGGGACCGGGGAGCTGTTTTTT
14,TRBD1,TRBJ1-1,TRBV5-1,.,CASSHGTGAQEAFF,TGCGCCAGCAGCCATGGGACAGGGGCGCAGGAAGCTTTCTTT
16,TRBD2,TRBJ2-1,TRBV11-2,.,CASSYTSGGSYNEQFF,TGTGCCAGCAGCTATACTAGCGGAGGCTCCTACAATGAGCAGTTCTTC
15,.,TRBJ2-7,TRBV18,few,CASSPRTGIQYEQYF,TGTGCCAGCTCACCCCGGACGGGAATCCAGTACGAGCAGTACTTC
13,.,TRBJ1-2,TRBV6-4,.,CASISGVVYGYTF,TGTGCCAGCATCTCAGGGGTAGTCTATGGCTACACCTTC
14,TRBD1,TRBJ2-3,TRBV6-5,.,CASSSDRVTDTQYF,TGTGCCAGCAGTTCGGACAGGGTGACAGATACGCAGTATTTT
17,TRBD2,TRBJ2-3,TRBV4-1,.,CASSPTYRGGSTDTQYF,TGCGCCAGCAGCCCGACGTACCGGGGGGGAAGCACAGATACGCAGTATTTT
11,.,TRBJ1-1,TRBV5-1,once,CASSSDFEAFF,TGCGCCAGCAGCTCCGACTTTGAAGCTTTCTTT
18,TRBD2,TRBJ2-3,TRBV5-1,.,CASSSIPGLAGGTDTQYF,TGCGCCAGCAGCTCCATTCCGGGACTAGCGGGAGGTACAGATACGCAGTATTTT
14,TRBD2,TRBJ2-1,TRBV5-1,.,CASSLWLADNEQFF,TGCGCCAGCAGCTTATGGCTAGCGGACAATGAGCAGTTCTTC
14,.,TRBJ1-2,TRBV30,.,CAWTIGAGIAGYTF,TGTGCCTGGACCATAGGCGCAGGTATCGCTGGCTACACCTTC
13,.,TRBJ2-7,TRBV11-2,.,CASRYPGANEQYF,TGTGCCAGCAGGTATCCAGGGGCGAACGAGCAGTACTTC
15,TRBD2,TRBJ2-4,TRBV12-5,.,CASGWDSGSGYIQYF,TGTGCTAGTGGTTGGGATAGCGGGAGCGGTTACATTCAGTACTTC
13,TRBD2,TRBJ2-3,TRBV30,.,CAWTSGGALAQYF,TGTGCCTGGACTAGCGGGGGGGCCTTAGCGCAGTATTTT
14,.,TRBJ1-1,TRBV7-9,few,CASSLVDVNTEAFF,TGTGCCAGCAGCTTAGTAGATGTGAACACTGAAGCTTTCTTT
14,.,TRBJ1-2,TRBV6-5,.,CASSYAGVNYGYTF,TGTGCCAGCAGTTACGCAGGGGTCAACTATGGCTACACCTTC
12,TRBD1,TRBJ1-4,TRBV29-1,.,CSVGQGHEKLFF,TGCAGCGTTGGACAGGGACATGAAAAACTGTTTTTT
18,TRBD2,TRBJ2-1,TRBV5-1,.,CASSLGLAGGPVYNEQFF,TGCGCCAGCAGCTTGGGACTAGCGGGAGGGCCGGTTTACAATGAGCAGTTCTTC
17,TRBD1,TRBJ2-7,TRBV4-1,.,CASSQDAGTGGRYEQYF,TGCGCCAGCAGCCAAGACGCAGGTACAGGGGGCCGCTACGAGCAGTACTTC
17,TRBD2,TRBJ2-5,TRBV19,.,CASSIGPSGRWVETQYF,TGTGCCAGTAGTATAGGCCCTAGCGGGAGGTGGGTGGAGACCCAGTACTTC
11,.,TRBJ2-4,TRBV19,.,CASSTLNIQYF,TGTGCCAGTAGTACTCTGAACATTCAGTACTTC
16,TRBD1,TRBJ1-2,TRBV7-9,.,CASSSPRGGGDYGYTF,TGTGCCAGCAGCTCCCCGCGCGGAGGGGGCGACTATGGCTACACCTTC
15,.,TRBJ2-3,TRBV12-5,.,CASGLLGGSTDTQYF,TGTGCTAGTGGTTTGCTGGGCGGGAGCACAGATACGCAGTATTTT
16,TRBD2,TRBJ2-7,TRBV27,once,CASSSLTSGVKGEQYF,TGTGCCAGCAGTTCCTTGACTAGCGGGGTAAAGGGCGAGCAGTACTTC
12,.,TRBJ1-2,TRBV6-5,.,CATMEYRNGYTF,TGTGCCACCATGGAGTACAGGAATGGCTACACCTTC
16,TRBD1,TRBJ2-3,TRBV27,.,CASSPGTDSSTDTQYF,TGTGCCAGCAGTCCAGGGACAGACAGTAGCACAGATACGCAGTATTTT
16,TRBD2,TRBJ2-1,TRBV2,once,CASSDQLAGGPNEQFF,TGTGCCAGCAGTGACCAACTAGCGGGGGGGCCCAATGAGCAGTTCTTC
15,.,TRBJ1-6,TRBV18,.,CASSPPTGPNSPLHF,TGTGCCAGCTCACCACCGACAGGACCGAATTCACCCCTCCACTTT
14,.,TRBJ2-7,TRBV5-1,.,CASSLVPTNYEQYF,TGCGCCAGCAGCTTGGTCCCTACCAACTATGAGCAGTACTTC
16,.,TRBJ1-5,TRBV11-2,once,CASSLHPGLSNQPQHF,TGTGCCAGCAGCTTACACCCGGGACTGAGCAATCAGCCCCAGCATTTT
14,.,TRBJ1-1,TRBV4-2,.,CASSQHGGGTEAFF,TGTGCCAGCAGCCAACATGGCGGAGGCACTGAAGCTTTCTTT
13,.,TRBJ2-2,TRBV29-1,.,CSVEAENTGELFF,TGCAGCGTTGAGGCGGAGAACACCGGGGAGCTGTTTTTT
13,.,TRBJ2-1,TRBV6-4,.,CASSDRDNNEQFF,TGTGCCAGCAGTGACCGGGACAACAATGAGCAGTTCTTC
13,TRBD1,TRBJ1-2,TRBV19,.,CASKAGGSYGYTF,TGTGCCAGCAAAGCAGGGGGATCCTATGGCTACACCTTC
17,TRBD2,TRBJ2-3,TRBV6-1,.,CASSEGVAGRSTDTQYF,TGTGCCAGCAGTGAAGGGGTAGCGGGCAGGAGCACAGATACGCAGTATTTT
19,TRBD2,TRBJ2-2,TRBV9,.,CASSVGTTISGGSAGELFF,TGTGCCAGCAGCGTAGGTACGACGATAAGTGGCGGGAGTGCCGGGGAGCTGTTTTTT
18,TRBD2,TRBJ2-3,TRBV5-4,.,CASSPSLTSGGAKDTQYF,TGTGCCAGCAGCCCTTCTTTGACTAGCGGGGGGGCTAAAGATACGCAGTATTTT
13,TRBD2,TRBJ2-3,TRBV10-1,.,CASSGRAKGTQYF,TGCGCCAGCAGCGGGAGGGCCAAGGGGACGCAGTATTTT
14,.,TRBJ1-5,TRBV29-1,.,CSGEGGAGNQPQHF,TGCAGCGGAGAGGGAGGGGCGGGCAATCAGCCCCAGCATTTT
16,.,TRBJ2-3,TRBV6-5,.,CASSYEAGSPADTQYF,TGTGCCAGCAGTTACGAGGCGGGGTCCCCCGCAGATACGCAGTATTTT
16,.,TRBJ2-6,TRBV7-9,few,CASSFRRGSGANVLTF,TGTGCCAGCAGCTTTCGCAGGGGCTCTGGGGCCAACGTCCTGACTTTC
13,TRBD1,TRBJ1-6,TRBV29-1,.,CSVRDRYNSPLHF,TGCAGCGTTAGGGACAGATATAATTCACCCCTCCACTTT
13,TRBD1,TRBJ1-1,TRBV5-6,.,CASSLGDRTEAFF,TGTGCCAGCAGCTTAGGGGACAGGACTGAAGCTTTCTTT
16,.,TRBJ2-3,TRBV7-8,.,CASSLAVALGTDTQYF,TGTGCCAGCAGCTTAGCGGTAGCGCTGGGCACAGATACGCAGTATTTT
16,.,TRBJ1-1,TRBV1,.,CTSSVARGKVNTEAFF,TGCACCAGCAGTGTAGCCAGGGGTAAGGTGAACACTGAAGCTTTCTTT
14,TRBD1,TRBJ1-2,TRBV2,few,CASSRQGANYGYTF,TGTGCCAGCAGCCGACAGGGGGCTAACTATGGCTACACCTTC